This T cell receptor (beta chain) was identified during a study of T cell changes during pregnancy in multiple sclerosis. Per germline, CDR1 MNHEY and CDR2 SVGAGI. This CDR3 region has 14 residues. Trimming left V 8 bases short and J 3 bases short, with 13 bases between. Using immunoSEQ multiplex PCR, the repertoire was profiled, and TCRdb retains in-frame clones only, with some absent. The sample shows around 29,000 clones, 85% of them seen only once. This sample comprised CD8+ T cells from peripheral blood mononuclear cells, obtained after pregnancy. J is TRBJ2-2 and V is TRBV6-5, with a possible D match to TRBD2 (6 bases). The source of this sequence is a female donor with multiple sclerosis, enrolled in a pregnancy study. In DNA form, the CDR3 reads TGTGCCAGCGCTGCGGGGACGGACACCGGGGAGCTGTTTTTT. Translation gives CASAAGTDTGELFF.